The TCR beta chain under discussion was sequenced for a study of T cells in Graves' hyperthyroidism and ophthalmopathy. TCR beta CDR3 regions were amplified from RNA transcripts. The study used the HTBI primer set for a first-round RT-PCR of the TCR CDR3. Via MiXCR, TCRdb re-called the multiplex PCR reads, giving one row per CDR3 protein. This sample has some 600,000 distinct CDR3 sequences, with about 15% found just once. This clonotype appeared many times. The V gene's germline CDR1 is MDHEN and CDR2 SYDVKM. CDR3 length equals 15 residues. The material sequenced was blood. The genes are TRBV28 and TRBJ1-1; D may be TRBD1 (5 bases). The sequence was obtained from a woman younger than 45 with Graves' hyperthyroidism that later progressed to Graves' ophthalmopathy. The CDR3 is CASKQARIMNTEAFF. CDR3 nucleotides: TGTGCTTCCAAACAGGCGAGGATAATGAACACTGAAGCTTTCTTT.